This T cell receptor (beta chain) was captured in a study of cytomegalovirus exposure and HLA in healthy donors. Whole-study findings and limits: Later analysis showed TCR association rates varying by HLA locus, highest for DRB1 and lowest for HLA-C.

A multiplex PCR was run with 60 Vbeta primers and 13 Jbeta primers. Libraries were prepared by immunoSEQ multiplex PCR; TCRdb keeps only in-frame clonotypes and omits some of them. The sample carries around 150,000 clones, around three quarters recorded once. On this clone: As yet, its antigen is unknown.

The CDR3 spans 18 residues. Germline CDR1 is SGHVS and CDR2 is FNYEAQ. V was pared by 6 bases and J by 0 bases, with 12 bases of the junction left unmatched. The sample consisted of PBMCs. V is TRBV7-6 and J is TRBJ2-2, with 8 positions matching TRBD1. This TCR was sampled from a man aged 40-49 years in good health and CMV-seropositive. The CDR3 coding sequence is TGTGCCAGCAGACGTACTGAGACAGGGGTTTCGAACACCGGGGAGCTGTTTTTT. Its translation is CASRRTETGVSNTGELFF. Full variable domain (rest looked up from reference TRBV7-6 and TRBJ2-2): GAGVSQSPRYKVTKRGQDVALRCDPISGHVSLYWYRQALGQGPEFLTYFNYEAQQDKSGLPNDRFSAERPEGSISTLTIQRTEQRDSAMYRCASRRTETGVSNTGELFFGEGSRLTVL.